This T cell receptor beta chain was identified in a study of cytomegalovirus exposure and HLA in healthy donors. Germline lookup yields CDR1 MGHDK and CDR2 SYGVNS. The CDR3 runs 15 residues. V lost 3 bases to trimming and J lost 5 bases, with 14 bases between them. Vbeta (60) and Jbeta (13) primers were used in the PCR. The table came from immunoSEQ multiplex PCR; TCRdb's copy has only in-frame clones and leaves some out. The sample has under 250,000 clones; around 79% are singletons. V and J are TRBV25-1 and TRBJ1-5; possibly TRBD1 for D (6 bases). What was sequenced was PBMCs. The TCR was taken from a male donor in good health and CMV-seronegative. The CDR3 reads CASSEGDRQDQPQHF. The DNA of the CDR3 is TGTGCCAGCAGTGAGGGTGACAGACAGGATCAGCCCCAGCATTTT.